Presented here are 11 T cell receptor beta chains from one specimen sequenced in a study of post-analysis software for immune sequencing data. Tagging with unique molecular identifiers was a feature of the TCR beta cDNA libraries. TCRdb reprocessed the PCR reads with MiXCR, giving one entry per CDR3 protein. Of around 260,000 distinct CDR3 sequences in the sample, around 34% were seen once. No cognate antigen is known for these TCRs. Study conclusions and caveats: Controls showed lower frequencies than patients for roughly five TRBV segments, and TRBV5-6, TRBV5-1 and TRBV20-1 were among these.

Material for sequencing was blood. These receptors originate from a girl aged 5 to 17 with multiple sclerosis.

This clonotype was recorded at least ten times. V and J are TRBV7-6 and TRBJ1-2; 7 nucleotides match TRBD1. V was clipped by 5 bases and J by 4 bases; unmatched bases: 4. Looked up from germline, CDR1 is SGHVS and CDR2 is FNYEAQ. This CDR3 spans 13 amino acids. In DNA form, the CDR3 reads TGTGCCAGCAGCGCTGGGACAGCCTATGGCTACACCTTC. It translates to CASSAGTAYGYTF.

Many counts were recorded for this clonotype. The rearrangement links TRBV10-3 to TRBJ1-1; D is possibly TRBD1 (6 bases). Germline CDR1 and CDR2: ENHRY and SYGVKD. The germline V and J ends were trimmed by 8 bases and 5 bases, with 18 bases remaining between them. The CDR3 totals 14 residues. The DNA for the CDR3 is TGTGCCATCCTTCGGGAGGGGGTGCGAACTGAAGCTTTCTTT. Its translation is CAILREGVRTEAFF.

This clonotype was counted many times. The V and J genes are TRBV9 and TRBJ2-5; 9 bases fit TRBD2. V dropped 1 base and J dropped 5; count of bases not matched to a gene: 3. The length of the CDR3 is 14 residues. Per the germline V gene, CDR1 is SGDLS and CDR2 is YYNGEE. This CDR3 reads CASSVRGRGETQYF. DNA of the CDR3: TGTGCCAGCAGCGTACGCGGGAGGGGTGAGACCCAGTACTTC.

J is TRBJ1-1 and V is TRBV10-3, with no clear D. CDR1 and CDR2 (germline): ENHRY, SYGVKD. V lost 2 bases and J lost 3, with 13 bases in between. This CDR3 is 15 amino acids long. CDR3 protein: CAISEVAGMDTEAFF. As DNA, the CDR3 is TGTGCCATCAGTGAGGTGGCGGGGATGGACACTGAAGCTTTCTTT.

This clonotype has ten or more counts. This sequence joins TRBV6-6 and TRBJ1-1; D gene ambiguous. V lost 5 bases and J 5 bases, leaving 12 bases between the germline ends. The CDR3 consists of 13 residues. The germline gives CDR1 MNHNY, CDR2 SVGAGI (reference sequence). The CDR3 loop reads CASSTPPGTEAFF. CDR3 nucleotides: TGTGCCAGCAGTACCCCCCCGGGTACTGAAGCTTTCTTT.

This clonotype showed up many times. The chain carries TRBV12-3 or TRBV12-4 and TRBJ2-1; 10 bases line up with TRBD2. The V and J ends lost 2 bases and 5 bases, in that order; junction bases with no gene match: 3. CDR3 length equals 15 residues. The DNA of the CDR3 is TGTGCCAGCAGTTTAACTAGCGGGGCCAACAATGAGCAGTTCTTC. Residues: CASSLTSGANNEQFF.

This clonotype showed up just a few times. The chain employs TRBV9 and TRBJ2-3; the D call may be TRBD1 or TRBD2 (5 bases each). V dropped 2 bases and J dropped 2 bases, with 15 bases sitting between them. Germline CDR1 SGDLS, CDR2 YYNGEE. CDR3 length: 16 residues. The CDR3 loop reads CASSVTGRTHTDTQYF. The CDR3 nucleotides are TGTGCCAGCAGCGTGACGGGACGGACGCACACAGATACGCAGTATTTT.

This clonotype was observed at least ten times. V and J are TRBV5-6 and TRBJ2-4; no firm D call. This CDR3 is built from 17 residues. Germline V lookup: CDR1 SGHDT, CDR2 YYEEEE. The V end was cut by 3 bases, the J end by 0 bases, with 16 bases between. Here the CDR3 reads CASSSRTPRLAKNIQYF. DNA of the CDR3: TGTGCCAGCAGCTCGCGTACCCCGAGACTAGCCAAAAACATTCAGTACTTC.

This clonotype was counted many times. The chain joins TRBV7-9 to TRBJ2-1; TRBD1 matches 8 bases. The CDR3 covers 14 residues. Looked up from germline, CDR1 is SEHNR and CDR2 is FQNEAQ (reference sequence). V gave up 4 bases and J gave up 6 bases; unmatched junction bases: 5. CDR3 DNA sequence: TGTGCCAGCAGCTCAAAGGACAGGGCCAATGAGCAGTTCTTC. Translation: CASSSKDRANEQFF.

There are many counts of this clonotype. This chain connects TRBV2 to TRBJ2-1, with D hard to call. Trimming removed 1 base from V and 0 bases from J, with 10 bases in between. Germline V gene lookup returns CDR1 SNHLY and CDR2 FYNNEI. CDR3 length: 16 residues. The DNA of the CDR3 is TGTGCCAGCAGTGAAGGCAGAAACCCCTCCTACAATGAGCAGTTCTTC. It encodes CASSEGRNPSYNEQFF. Supplemented by reference TRBV2 and TRBJ2-1, the full variable domain reads EPEVTQTPSHQVTQMGQEVILRCVPISNHLYFYWYRQILGQKVEFLVSFYNNEISEKSEIFDDQFSVERPDGSNFTLKIRSTKLEDSAMYFCASSEGRNPSYNEQFFGPGTRLTVL.

In this sample, this clonotype turned up many times. V and J are TRBV2 and TRBJ2-1; possible D gene TRBD1, 5 bases. CDR1 and CDR2 from the germline V gene are SNHLY and FYNNEI. This CDR3 contains 14 residues. Trimming took off 8 bases at V and 1 base at J, with 12 bases between the two ends. The CDR3 here is CASLGPFSYNEQFF. CDR3 in DNA: TGTGCCAGCTTGGGGCCGTTTTCCTACAATGAGCAGTTCTTC.